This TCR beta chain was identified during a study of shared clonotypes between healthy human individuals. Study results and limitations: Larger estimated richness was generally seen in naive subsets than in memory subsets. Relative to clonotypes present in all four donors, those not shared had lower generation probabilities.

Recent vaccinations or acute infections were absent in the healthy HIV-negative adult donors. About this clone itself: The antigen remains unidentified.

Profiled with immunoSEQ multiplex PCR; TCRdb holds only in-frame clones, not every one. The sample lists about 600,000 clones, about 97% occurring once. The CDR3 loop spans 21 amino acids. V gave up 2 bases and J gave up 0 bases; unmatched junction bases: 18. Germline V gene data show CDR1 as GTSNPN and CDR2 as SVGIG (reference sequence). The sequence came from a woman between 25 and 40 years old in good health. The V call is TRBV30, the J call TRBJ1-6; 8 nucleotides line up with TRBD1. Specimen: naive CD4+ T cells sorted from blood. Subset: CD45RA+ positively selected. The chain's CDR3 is CAWSPGTGLTFSLSYNSPLHF. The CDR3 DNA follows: TGTGCCTGGAGTCCCGGGACAGGTTTAACTTTCAGTCTCTCCTATAATTCACCCCTCCACTTT.